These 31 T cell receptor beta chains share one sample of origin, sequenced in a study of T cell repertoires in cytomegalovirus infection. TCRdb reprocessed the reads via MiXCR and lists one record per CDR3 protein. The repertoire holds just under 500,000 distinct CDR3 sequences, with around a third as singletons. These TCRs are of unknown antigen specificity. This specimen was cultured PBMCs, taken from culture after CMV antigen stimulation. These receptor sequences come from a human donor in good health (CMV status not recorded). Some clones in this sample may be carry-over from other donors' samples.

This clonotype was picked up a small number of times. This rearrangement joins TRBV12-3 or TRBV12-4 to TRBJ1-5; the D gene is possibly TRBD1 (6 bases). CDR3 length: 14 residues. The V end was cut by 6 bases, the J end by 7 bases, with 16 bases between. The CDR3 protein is CASREGEGQQPQHF. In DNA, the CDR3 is TGTGCCAGCAGAGAGGGGGAGGGCCAACAGCCCCAGCATTTT.

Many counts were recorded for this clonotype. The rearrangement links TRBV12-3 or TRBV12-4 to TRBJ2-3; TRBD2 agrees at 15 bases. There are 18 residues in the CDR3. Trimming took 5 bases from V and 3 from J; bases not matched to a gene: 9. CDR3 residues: CASSQGLAGGWLTDTQYF. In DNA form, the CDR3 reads TGTGCCAGCAGTCAGGGACTAGCGGGAGGCTGGTTGACAGATACGCAGTATTTT.

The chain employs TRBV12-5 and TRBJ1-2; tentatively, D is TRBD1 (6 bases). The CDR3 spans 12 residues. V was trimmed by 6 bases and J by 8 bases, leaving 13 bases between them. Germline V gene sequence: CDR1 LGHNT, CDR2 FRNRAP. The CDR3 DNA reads TGTGCTAGTGGGGACAGTTACAGGGGCTACACCTTC. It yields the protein CASGDSYRGYTF.

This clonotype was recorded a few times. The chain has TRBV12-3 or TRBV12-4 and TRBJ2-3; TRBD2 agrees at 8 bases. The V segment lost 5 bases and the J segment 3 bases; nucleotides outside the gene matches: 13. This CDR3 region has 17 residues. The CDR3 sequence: CASSETSSGRWTDTQYF. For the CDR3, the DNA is TGTGCCAGCAGTGAAACCTCGAGCGGGAGATGGACAGATACGCAGTATTTT.

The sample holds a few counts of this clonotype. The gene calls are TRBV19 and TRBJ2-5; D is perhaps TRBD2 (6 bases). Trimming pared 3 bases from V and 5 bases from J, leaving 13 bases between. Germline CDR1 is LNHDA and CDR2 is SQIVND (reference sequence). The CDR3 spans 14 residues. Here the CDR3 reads CASSMGLGGETQYF. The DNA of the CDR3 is TGTGCCAGTAGTATGGGGCTTGGGGGGGAGACCCAGTACTTC.

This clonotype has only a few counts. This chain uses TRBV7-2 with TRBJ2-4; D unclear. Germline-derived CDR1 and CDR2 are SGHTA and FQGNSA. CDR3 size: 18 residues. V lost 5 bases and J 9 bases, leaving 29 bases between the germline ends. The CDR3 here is CASSPIPRSASEQGIQYF. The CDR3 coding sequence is TGTGCCAGCAGCCCCATACCCAGGAGCGCTTCAGAACAAGGCATTCAGTACTTC. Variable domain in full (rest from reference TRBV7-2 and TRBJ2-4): GAGVSQSPSNKVTEKGKDVELRCDPISGHTALYWYRQSLGQGLEFLIYFQGNSAPDKSGLPSDRFSAERTGGSVSTLTIQRTQQEDSAVYLCASSPIPRSASEQGIQYFGAGTRLSVL.

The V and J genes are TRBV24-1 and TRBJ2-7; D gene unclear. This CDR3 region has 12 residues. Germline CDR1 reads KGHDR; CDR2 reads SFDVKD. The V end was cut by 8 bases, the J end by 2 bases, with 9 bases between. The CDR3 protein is CATIRRTYEQYV. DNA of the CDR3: TGTGCCACCATTCGGAGAACCTACGAGCAGTACGTC.

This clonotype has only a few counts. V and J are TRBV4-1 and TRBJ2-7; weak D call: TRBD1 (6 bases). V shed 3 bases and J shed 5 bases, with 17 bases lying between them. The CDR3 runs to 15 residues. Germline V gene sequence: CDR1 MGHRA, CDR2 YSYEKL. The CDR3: CASSQAYSTGNEQYF. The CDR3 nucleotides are TGCGCCAGCAGCCAGGCATACTCAACAGGGAACGAGCAGTACTTC.

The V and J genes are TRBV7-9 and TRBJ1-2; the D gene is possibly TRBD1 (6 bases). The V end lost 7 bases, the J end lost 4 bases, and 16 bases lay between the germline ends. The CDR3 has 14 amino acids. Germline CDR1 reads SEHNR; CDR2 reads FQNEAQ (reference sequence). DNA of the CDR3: TGTGCCAGCAACCGGCTGACAGGACTCTATGGCTACACCTTC. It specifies CASNRLTGLYGYTF.

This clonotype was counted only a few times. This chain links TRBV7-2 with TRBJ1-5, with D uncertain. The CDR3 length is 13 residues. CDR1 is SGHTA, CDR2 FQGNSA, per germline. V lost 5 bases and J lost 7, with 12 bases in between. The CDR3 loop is CASSTAGSQPQHF. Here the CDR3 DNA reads TGTGCCAGCAGCACCGCAGGATCCCAGCCCCAGCATTTT.

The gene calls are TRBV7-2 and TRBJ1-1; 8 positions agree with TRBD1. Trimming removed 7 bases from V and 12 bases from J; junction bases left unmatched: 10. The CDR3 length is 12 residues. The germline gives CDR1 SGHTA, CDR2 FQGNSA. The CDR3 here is CASIKQTGASFF. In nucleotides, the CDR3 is TGTGCCAGCATTAAACAGACAGGGGCCTCTTTCTTT. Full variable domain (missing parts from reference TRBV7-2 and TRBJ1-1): GAGVSQSPSNKVTEKGKDVELRCDPISGHTALYWYRQSLGQGLEFLIYFQGNSAPDKSGLPSDRFSAERTGGSVSTLTIQRTQQEDSAVYLCASIKQTGASFFGQGTRLTVV.

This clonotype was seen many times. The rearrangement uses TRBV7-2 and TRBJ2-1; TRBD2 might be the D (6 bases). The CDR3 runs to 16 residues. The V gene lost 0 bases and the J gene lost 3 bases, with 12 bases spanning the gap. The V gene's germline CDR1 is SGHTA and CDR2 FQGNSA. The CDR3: CASSLARSGVYNEQFF. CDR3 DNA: TGTGCCAGCAGCTTAGCGCGGTCGGGAGTCTACAATGAGCAGTTCTTC.

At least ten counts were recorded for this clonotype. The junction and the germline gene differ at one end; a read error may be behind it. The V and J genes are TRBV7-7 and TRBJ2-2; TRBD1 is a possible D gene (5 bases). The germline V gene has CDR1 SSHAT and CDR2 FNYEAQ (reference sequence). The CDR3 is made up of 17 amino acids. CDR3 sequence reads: CASSLDVATANTGELFF. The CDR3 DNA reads TGTGCTAGCAGCTTAGATGTGGCGACAGCGAACACCGGGGAGCTGTTTTTT.

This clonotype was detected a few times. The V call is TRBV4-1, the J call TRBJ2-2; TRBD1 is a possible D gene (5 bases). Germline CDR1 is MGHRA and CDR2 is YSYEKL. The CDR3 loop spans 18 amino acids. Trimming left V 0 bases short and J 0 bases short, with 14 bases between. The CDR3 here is CASSQETRGFANTGELFF. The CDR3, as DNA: TGCGCCAGCAGCCAAGAAACAAGGGGATTTGCGAACACCGGGGAGCTGTTTTTT.

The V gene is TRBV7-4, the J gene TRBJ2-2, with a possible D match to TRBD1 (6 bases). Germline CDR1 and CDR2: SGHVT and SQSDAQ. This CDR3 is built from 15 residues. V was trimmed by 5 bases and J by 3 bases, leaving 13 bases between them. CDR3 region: CASSATGYDTGELFF. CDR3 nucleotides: TGTGCCAGCAGCGCTACAGGGTACGACACCGGGGAGCTGTTTTTT.

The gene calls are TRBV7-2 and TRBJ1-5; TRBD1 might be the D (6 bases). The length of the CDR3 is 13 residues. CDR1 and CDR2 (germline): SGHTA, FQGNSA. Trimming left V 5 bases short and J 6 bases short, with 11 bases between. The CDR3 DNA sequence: TGTGCCAGCAGCCCGGACAGAATTCAGCCCCAGCATTTT. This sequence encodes CASSPDRIQPQHF.

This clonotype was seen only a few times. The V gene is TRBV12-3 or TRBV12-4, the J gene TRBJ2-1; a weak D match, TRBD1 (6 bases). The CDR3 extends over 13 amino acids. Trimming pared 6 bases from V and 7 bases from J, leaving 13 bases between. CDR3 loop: CASRQGVRNEQFF. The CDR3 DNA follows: TGTGCCAGCAGACAGGGCGTAAGAAATGAGCAGTTCTTC.

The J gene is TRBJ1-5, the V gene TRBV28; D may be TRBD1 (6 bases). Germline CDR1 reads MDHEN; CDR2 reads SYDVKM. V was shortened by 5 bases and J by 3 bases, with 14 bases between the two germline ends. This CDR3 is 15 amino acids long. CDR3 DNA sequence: TGTGCCAGCAGTCCGCAGGGGCAGAACAATCAGCCCCAGCATTTT. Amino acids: CASSPQGQNNQPQHF.

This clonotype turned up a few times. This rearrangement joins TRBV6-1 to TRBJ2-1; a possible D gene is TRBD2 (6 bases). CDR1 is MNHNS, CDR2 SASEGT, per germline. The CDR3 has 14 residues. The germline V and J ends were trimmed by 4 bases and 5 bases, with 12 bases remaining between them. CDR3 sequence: CASSGIAENNEQFF. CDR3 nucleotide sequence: TGTGCCAGCAGTGGGATAGCGGAAAACAATGAGCAGTTCTTC.

In nucleotides, the CDR3 is TGTGCCAGCAGCTGGGCAGAGCGAACATACGAGCAGTACTTC. Translating gives CASSWAERTYEQYF. The chain joins TRBV7-8 to TRBJ2-7; no reliable D call. The germline V gene has CDR1 SGHVS and CDR2 FQNEAQ. V was trimmed by 4 bases and J by 4 bases, leaving 14 bases between them. The CDR3 extends over 14 amino acids.

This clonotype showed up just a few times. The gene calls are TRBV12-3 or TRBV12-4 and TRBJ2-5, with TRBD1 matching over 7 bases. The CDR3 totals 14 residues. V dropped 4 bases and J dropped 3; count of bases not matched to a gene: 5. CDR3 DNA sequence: TGTGCCAGCAGTTGGACAGGACGAAAAGAGACCCAGTACTTC. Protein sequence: CASSWTGRKETQYF.

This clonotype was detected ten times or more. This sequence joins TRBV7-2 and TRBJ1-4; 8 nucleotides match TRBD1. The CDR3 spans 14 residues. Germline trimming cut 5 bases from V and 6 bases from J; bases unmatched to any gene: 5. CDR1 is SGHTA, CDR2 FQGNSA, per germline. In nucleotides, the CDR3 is TGTGCCAGCAGCCCCGGACAGGGCTATGAAAAACTGTTTTTT. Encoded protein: CASSPGQGYEKLFF. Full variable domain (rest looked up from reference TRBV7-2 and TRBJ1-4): GAGVSQSPSNKVTEKGKDVELRCDPISGHTALYWYRQSLGQGLEFLIYFQGNSAPDKSGLPSDRFSAERTGGSVSTLTIQRTQQEDSAVYLCASSPGQGYEKLFFGSGTQLSVL.

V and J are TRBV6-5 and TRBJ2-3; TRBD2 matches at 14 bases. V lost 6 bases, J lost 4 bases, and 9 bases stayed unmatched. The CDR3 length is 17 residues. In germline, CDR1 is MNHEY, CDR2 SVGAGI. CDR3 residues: CASSHGGLAGDADTQYF. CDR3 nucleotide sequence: TGTGCCAGCAGCCACGGGGGACTAGCGGGAGATGCAGATACGCAGTATTTT.

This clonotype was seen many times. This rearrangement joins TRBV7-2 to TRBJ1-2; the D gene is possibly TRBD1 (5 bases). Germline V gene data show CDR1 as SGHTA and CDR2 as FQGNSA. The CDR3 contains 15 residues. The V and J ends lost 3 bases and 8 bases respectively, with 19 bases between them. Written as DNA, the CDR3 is TGTGCCAGCAGCTTTTATCAGACAGAGCGAGGAGGCTACACCTTC. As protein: CASSFYQTERGGYTF.

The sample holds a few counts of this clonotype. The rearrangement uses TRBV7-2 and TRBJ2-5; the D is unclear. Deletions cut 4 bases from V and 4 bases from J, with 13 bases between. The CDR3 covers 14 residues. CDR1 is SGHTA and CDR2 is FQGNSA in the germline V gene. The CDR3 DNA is TGTGCCAGCAGCTCCCCCCCCTCCCGAGAGACCCAGTACTTC. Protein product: CASSSPPSRETQYF. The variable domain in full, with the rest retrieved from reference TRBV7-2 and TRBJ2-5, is GAGVSQSPSNKVTEKGKDVELRCDPISGHTALYWYRQSLGQGLEFLIYFQGNSAPDKSGLPSDRFSAERTGGSVSTLTIQRTQQEDSAVYLCASSSPPSRETQYFGPGTRLLVL.

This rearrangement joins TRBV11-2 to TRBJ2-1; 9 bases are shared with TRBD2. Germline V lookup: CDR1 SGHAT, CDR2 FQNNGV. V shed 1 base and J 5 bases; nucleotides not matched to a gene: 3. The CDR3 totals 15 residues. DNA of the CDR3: TGTGCCAGCAGCTTAGGAGCGGGAGGTAACAATGAGCAGTTCTTC. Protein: CASSLGAGGNNEQFF. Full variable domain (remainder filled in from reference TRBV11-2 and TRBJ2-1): EAGVAQSPRYKIIEKRQSVAFWCNPISGHATLYWYQQILGQGPKLLIQFQNNGVVDDSQLPKDRFSAERLKGVDSTLKIQPAKLEDSAVYLCASSLGAGGNNEQFFGPGTRLTVL.

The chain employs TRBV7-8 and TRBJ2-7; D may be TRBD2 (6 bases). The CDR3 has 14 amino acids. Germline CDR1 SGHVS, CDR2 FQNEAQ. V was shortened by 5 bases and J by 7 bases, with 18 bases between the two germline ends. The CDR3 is CASSPRRVSGEQYV. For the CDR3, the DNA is TGTGCCAGCAGCCCCAGGAGGGTTTCAGGGGAGCAGTACGTC.

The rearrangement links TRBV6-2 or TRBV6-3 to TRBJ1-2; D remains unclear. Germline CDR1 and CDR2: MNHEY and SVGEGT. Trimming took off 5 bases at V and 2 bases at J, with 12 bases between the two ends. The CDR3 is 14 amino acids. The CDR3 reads CASSDPTVNYGYTF. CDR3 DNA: TGTGCCAGCAGTGATCCGACGGTCAACTATGGCTACACCTTC.

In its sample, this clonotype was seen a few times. In nucleotides, the CDR3 is TGTGCCAGCAGCCAGCGGGAGGCCTGGGGGGAGACCCAGTACTTC. Translated, it gives CASSQREAWGETQYF. This chain joins TRBV7-2 and TRBJ2-5; 9 bases are shared with TRBD2. There are 15 residues in the CDR3. Losses at the gene ends were 5 bases for V and 5 bases for J; bases not matched to a gene: 9. Germline V CDR1 and CDR2: SGHTA, FQGNSA.

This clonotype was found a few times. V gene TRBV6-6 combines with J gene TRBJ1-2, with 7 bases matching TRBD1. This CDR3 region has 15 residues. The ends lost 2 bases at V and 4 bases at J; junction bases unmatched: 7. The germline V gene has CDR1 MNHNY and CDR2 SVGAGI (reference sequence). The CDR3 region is CASSYGDSSTYGYTF. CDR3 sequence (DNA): TGTGCCAGCAGTTACGGGGACAGCTCTACCTATGGCTACACCTTC.

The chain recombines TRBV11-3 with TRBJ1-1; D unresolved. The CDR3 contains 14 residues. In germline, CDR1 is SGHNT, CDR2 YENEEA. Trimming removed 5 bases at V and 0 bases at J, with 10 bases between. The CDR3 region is CASSEDGLNTEAFF. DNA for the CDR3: TGTGCCAGCAGCGAGGACGGTCTGAACACTGAAGCTTTCTTT. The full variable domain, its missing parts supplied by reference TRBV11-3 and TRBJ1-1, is EAGVVQSPRYKIIEKKQPVAFWCNPISGHNTLYWYLQNLGQGPELLIRYENEEAVDDSQLPKDRFSAERLKGVDSTLKIQPAELGDSAVYLCASSEDGLNTEAFFGQGTRLTVV.